Below are 11 T cell receptor beta chains sequenced from a single sample in a study of blood T cell repertoires in COVID-19. Sequencing was performed with immunoSEQ multiplex PCR; in TCRdb, only in-frame clones are kept and a portion is missing. The data hold around 250,000 clones, with 84% observed a single time. The sample taken for sequencing was peripheral blood. The receptors were gathered from a man between 45 and 60 years old with active or convalescent COVID-19.

The chain carries TRBV11-3 and TRBJ2-1; possible D gene TRBD1, 6 bases. Per the germline V gene, CDR1 is SGHNT and CDR2 is YENEEA. The CDR3 sequence is 14 residues long. With 3 bases removed from V and 1 base from J, the gap between germline ends came to 7 bases. The CDR3 DNA sequence: TGTGCCAGCAGCTTGGGACAATCCTACAATGAGCAGTTCTTC. This gives the protein CASSLGQSYNEQFF. Full variable domain (rest looked up from reference TRBV11-3 and TRBJ2-1): EAGVVQSPRYKIIEKKQPVAFWCNPISGHNTLYWYLQNLGQGPELLIRYENEEAVDDSQLPKDRFSAERLKGVDSTLKIQPAELGDSAVYLCASSLGQSYNEQFFGPGTRLTVL.

Only a few counts were recorded for this clone. V usage is TRBV15 and J usage is TRBJ2-6, with D possibly being TRBD1 (6 bases). V was trimmed by 3 bases and J by 9 bases, leaving 21 bases between them. The CDR3 consists of 17 residues. Germline lookup yields CDR1 LNHNV and CDR2 YYDKDF (reference sequence). The CDR3 region is CATSSSDRGGWGNVLTF. CDR3 coding DNA: TGTGCCACCAGCAGCTCGGACAGAGGGGGATGGGGCAACGTCCTGACTTTC. Drawing the rest from reference TRBV15 and TRBJ2-6, the complete variable domain is DAMVIQNPRYQVTQFGKPVTLSCSQTLNHNVMYWYQQKSSQAPKLLFHYYDKDFNNEADTPDNFQSRRPNTSFCFLDIRSPGLGDTAMYLCATSSSDRGGWGNVLTFGAGSRLTVL.

This sequence joins TRBV11-2 and TRBJ1-1, with a weak D call TRBD1 (5 bases). The V end lost 2 bases, the J end lost 3 bases, and 13 bases lay between the germline ends. This CDR3 comprises 15 residues. Per the germline V gene, CDR1 is SGHAT and CDR2 is FQNNGV. The CDR3 sequence: CASSLSGEGHTEAFF. CDR3 DNA: TGTGCCAGCAGCTTAAGCGGGGAGGGGCACACTGAAGCTTTCTTT. The full variable domain, in which reference TRBV11-2 and TRBJ1-1 provide the parts outside the CDR3, is EAGVAQSPRYKIIEKRQSVAFWCNPISGHATLYWYQQILGQGPKLLIQFQNNGVVDDSQLPKDRFSAERLKGVDSTLKIQPAKLEDSAVYLCASSLSGEGHTEAFFGQGTRLTVV.

The CDR3, as DNA: TGCGCCAGCAGCTTGTGGGGCGGAAAGGGGGACACTGAAGCTTTCTTT. It yields the protein CASSLWGGKGDTEAFF. The rearrangement joins TRBV5-1 to TRBJ1-1; D might be TRBD1 (6 bases). The CDR3 contains 16 residues. Trimming pared 1 base from V and 3 bases from J, leaving 16 bases between. Germline V lookup: CDR1 SGHRS, CDR2 YFSETQ.

The gene calls are TRBV30 and TRBJ1-1, with D uncertain. The CDR3 runs 12 residues. Germline CDR1 reads GTSNPN; CDR2 reads SVGIG (reference sequence). V was clipped by 3 bases and J by 3 bases, with 8 bases between them. This CDR3 reads CAWSVSYTEAFF. The CDR3 DNA reads as TGTGCCTGGAGCGTCAGTTACACTGAAGCTTTCTTT.

V usage is TRBV5-1 and J usage is TRBJ1-4, with 9 bases aligning to TRBD1. Germline values: CDR1 SGHRS, CDR2 YFSETQ. The CDR3 length is 16 residues. J gave up 8 bases and V 4 bases, and 12 bases lay outside the gene matches. The DNA for the CDR3 is TGCGCCAGCAGCGTAGCTACAGGGGGCGTTCGGGAAAAACTGTTTTTT. Its translation is CASSVATGGVREKLFF.

The V and J genes are TRBV30 and TRBJ2-3; 7 bases are a match to TRBD1. V lost 5 bases, J lost 0 bases, and 11 bases stayed unmatched. Germline assignment: CDR1 GTSNPN and CDR2 SVGIG (reference sequence). This CDR3 region has 16 residues. The CDR3 DNA sequence: TGTGCCTGGTCCACAGGGGTCAGTCCTAGCACAGATACGCAGTATTTT. It is translated as CAWSTGVSPSTDTQYF.

This clone was counted only a few times. Other nucleotide sequences from this sample produce the same CDR3. This chain uses TRBV5-1 with TRBJ1-1, with unresolved D. CDR1 is SGHRS and CDR2 is YFSETQ in the germline V gene. V shed 0 bases and J shed 1 base, with 7 bases lying between them. This CDR3 contains 14 residues. The CDR3 sequence: CASSLAGGNTEAFF. The CDR3 DNA reads as TGCGCCAGCAGCTTGGCAGGAGGGAACACTGAAGCTTTCTTT.

This rearrangement joins TRBV7-2 to TRBJ1-2; D may be TRBD1 (6 bases). The CDR3 length is 13 residues. Germline V gives CDR1 SGHTA, CDR2 FQGNSA. Between the trimmed V and J ends, which lost 4 bases and 7 bases, there was a span of 13 bases. DNA of the CDR3: TGTGCCAGCAGCTACACCGGGACATCTGGCTACACCTTC. The encoded protein is CASSYTGTSGYTF.

The chain couples TRBV5-4 to TRBJ1-1, with a weak D call TRBD1 (6 bases). CDR1 and CDR2 (germline): SGHNT, YYREEE (reference sequence). This CDR3 region has 17 residues. The V gene lost 2 bases and the J gene lost 3 bases, with 20 bases spanning the gap. CDR3 sequence reads: CASSLDGTPLGDTEAFF. CDR3 in DNA: TGTGCCAGCAGCTTAGATGGGACACCTCTCGGGGACACTGAAGCTTTCTTT.

V and J are TRBV5-1 and TRBJ2-7; D call uncertain. Germline CDR1 and CDR2: SGHRS and YFSETQ. The ends were cut back, 2 bases at V and 6 bases at J, with 12 bases in the middle. The CDR3 extends over 13 amino acids. The CDR3 nucleotides read TGCGCCAGCAGCTTTGGGCCTCTCGGCGAGCAGTACTTC. It is translated as CASSFGPLGEQYF.